This T cell receptor (beta chain) was sequenced for a study of T cells in Graves' hyperthyroidism and ophthalmopathy. General observations from the study: Onset of ophthalmopathy came a median roughly 6 months after the model predicted it. Blood also contained most expanded thyroid clonotypes above 0.001.

The V and J ends lost 1 base and 1 base respectively, with 11 bases between them. CDR1 and CDR2 from the germline V gene are MNHEY and SVGAGI. This CDR3 has 15 residues. As to this clonotype: Its antigen is not identified.

Orbital computed tomography, thyroid ultrasound, serum thyroxine and TRAb, and clinical symptoms together informed the diagnoses. TCR beta CDR3 regions were amplified from RNA. The TCR CDR3 was amplified in a first-round RT-PCR using the HTBI primer set. Each CDR3 protein gets one entry after TCRdb re-called the multiplex PCR reads with MiXCR. Of about 560,000 distinct CDR3 sequences in the sample, about 45% were seen once. The sample was peripheral blood or thyroid tissue (not recorded which). The TCR sequence derives from a young woman with Graves' hyperthyroidism. This chain joins TRBV6-5 and TRBJ2-7, with D tentatively TRBD2 (7 bases). Written as DNA, the CDR3 is TGTGCCAGCAGTTACTGGGGGGGCAGATCCTACGAGCAGTACTTC. Its translation: CASSYWGGRSYEQYF.